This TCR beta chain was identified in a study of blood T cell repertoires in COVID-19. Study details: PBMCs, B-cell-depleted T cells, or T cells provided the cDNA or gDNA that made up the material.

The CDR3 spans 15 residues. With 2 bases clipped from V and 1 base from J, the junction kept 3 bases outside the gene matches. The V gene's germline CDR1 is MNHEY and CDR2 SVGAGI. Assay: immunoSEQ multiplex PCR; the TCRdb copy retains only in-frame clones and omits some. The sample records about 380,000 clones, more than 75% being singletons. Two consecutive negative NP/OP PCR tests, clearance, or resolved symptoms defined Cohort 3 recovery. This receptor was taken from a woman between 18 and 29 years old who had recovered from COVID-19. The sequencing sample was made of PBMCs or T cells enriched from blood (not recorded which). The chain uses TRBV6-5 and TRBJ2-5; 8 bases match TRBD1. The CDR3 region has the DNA TGTGCCAGCAGTTACCAGGGGGCGACCCAAGAGACCCAGTACTTC. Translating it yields CASSYQGATQETQYF.